These 23 T cell receptor beta chains were all obtained from the same sample, sequenced in a study of cytomegalovirus exposure and HLA in healthy donors. Use of 60 Vbeta and 13 Jbeta primers characterized the PCR. Assay: immunoSEQ multiplex PCR; the TCRdb copy retains only in-frame clones and omits some. The sample yields 150,000 to 200,000 clones, 70% to 90% seen once. Sequencing used PBMCs. The source is a woman aged 25-40 years in good health and CMV-seronegative.

The V and J genes are TRBV15 and TRBJ2-1; possible D gene TRBD2, 5 bases. Germline lookup yields CDR1 LNHNV and CDR2 YYDKDF (reference sequence). The V and J ends lost 0 bases and 7 bases respectively, with 22 bases between them. CDR3 size: 18 residues. The CDR3 region has the DNA TGTGCCACCAGCAGAGATTTCGGAGGAAATCCAGGAGGAAATGAGCAGTTCTTC. Protein product: CATSRDFGGNPGGNEQFF.

CDR3 nucleotide sequence: TGTGCCAGTAGTTACCGTCCCCAACGGGGGGAAAAACTGTTTTTT. Its protein product is CASSYRPQRGEKLFF. The chain recombines TRBV19 with TRBJ1-4, with D possibly being TRBD1 (5 bases). Deletions cut 5 bases from V and 8 bases from J, with 18 bases between. Germline assignment: CDR1 LNHDA and CDR2 SQIVND (reference sequence). The CDR3 sequence is 15 residues long.

In this sample, this clone turned up once. The chain is built from TRBV10-1 and TRBJ2-5, with a weak D call TRBD2 (7 bases). V was pared by 4 bases and J by 5 bases, with 23 bases between. CDR1 is WNHNN and CDR2 is SYGVQD in the germline V gene (reference sequence). The CDR3 contains 17 residues. The CDR3 is CASSGPGGGGAGETQYF. Here the CDR3 DNA reads TGCGCCAGCAGTGGGCCCGGGGGAGGGGGGGCCGGGGAGACCCAGTACTTC.

The chain links TRBV10-3 to TRBJ2-7, with 9 bases lining up with TRBD2. Germline loops: CDR1 ENHRY, CDR2 SYGVKD. The CDR3 contains 15 residues. V was pared by 10 bases and J by 4 bases, with 14 bases of the junction left unmatched. The DNA of the CDR3 is TGTGCCACGCAGCGGGGGGCGGGCCGCCTTTACGAGCAGTACTTC. It encodes CATQRGAGRLYEQYF.

The CDR3 protein is CASSVRGEAGGPHEQFF. For the CDR3, the DNA is TGTGCCAGCAGCGTAAGGGGGGAAGCGGGAGGGCCCCATGAGCAGTTCTTC. This rearrangement joins TRBV9 to TRBJ2-1; TRBD2 matches 10 bases. The J segment lost 8 bases and the V segment lost 1 base, leaving 12 bases of the junction unmatched. Looked up from germline, CDR1 is SGDLS and CDR2 is YYNGEE. The CDR3 extends over 17 amino acids.

The chain employs TRBV28 and TRBJ2-7, with unresolved D. CDR3 length: 13 amino acids. With 1 base removed from V and 2 bases from J, the gap between germline ends came to 6 bases. CDR1 and CDR2 from the germline V gene are MDHEN and SYDVKM. The CDR3 coding sequence is TGTGCCAGCAGTTTATACTTAGCCTACGAGCAGTACTTC. This gives the protein CASSLYLAYEQYF.

The chain carries TRBV19 and TRBJ2-6; the D gene is possibly TRBD2 (6 bases). V gave up 6 bases and J gave up 4 bases, with 13 bases separating them. The CDR3 contains 15 residues. Per the germline V gene, CDR1 is LNHDA and CDR2 is SQIVND (reference sequence). In DNA, the CDR3 is TGTGCCAGTAGGGAGGGGCCCGGAGGGGCCAACGTCCTGACTTTC. Translating gives CASREGPGGANVLTF.

V gene TRBV2 combines with J gene TRBJ1-2, with D possibly TRBD1 on 5 matching bases. V shed 0 bases and J shed 2 bases, with 7 bases lying between them. Germline assignment: CDR1 SNHLY and CDR2 FYNNEI. This CDR3 is built from 14 residues. The CDR3 loop is CASSEADRNYGYTF. The CDR3 nucleotides read TGTGCCAGCAGTGAAGCAGACAGAAACTATGGCTACACCTTC.

This clone was counted a few times. Other DNA sequences in this specimen translate into the identical CDR3. The V and J genes are TRBV6-5 and TRBJ1-1; TRBD1 matches 7 bases. The CDR3 has 14 residues. Trimming removed 6 bases from V and 0 bases from J; junction bases left unmatched: 4. The germline V gene encodes CDR1 MNHEY and CDR2 SVGAGI. Here the CDR3 reads CASSLDRVNTEAFF. CDR3 bases: TGTGCCAGCAGCCTCGACAGGGTGAACACTGAAGCTTTCTTT.

V and J are TRBV5-1 and TRBJ2-1; D is perhaps TRBD1 (6 bases). CDR3 length: 15 residues. Germline CDR1 is SGHRS and CDR2 is YFSETQ. The V end lost 2 bases, the J end lost 0 bases, and 9 bases lay between the germline ends. DNA of the CDR3: TGCGCCAGCAGCTTTAGGGGGAACTCCTACAATGAGCAGTTCTTC. It translates to CASSFRGNSYNEQFF.

This clone was seen only once. This chain links TRBV2 with TRBJ1-1, with 7 bases that match TRBD1. The ends lost 6 bases at V and 1 base at J; junction bases unmatched: 5. Germline V gives CDR1 SNHLY, CDR2 FYNNEI. This CDR3 is 14 amino acids long. The CDR3 sequence: CASRVGQTNTEAFF. In nucleotides, the CDR3 is TGTGCCAGCAGGGTGGGACAGACGAACACTGAAGCTTTCTTT.

The chain couples TRBV30 to TRBJ2-7, with TRBD1 matching over 7 bases. The germline CDR1 and CDR2 sequences are GTSNPN and SVGIG (reference sequence). The CDR3 consists of 14 residues. Germline trimming cut 2 bases from V and 3 bases from J; bases unmatched to any gene: 7. This CDR3 is CAWSITRTGYEQYF. CDR3 sequence (DNA): TGTGCCTGGAGTATTACACGGACAGGCTACGAGCAGTACTTC.

The V call is TRBV6-1, the J call TRBJ1-1, with a possible D match to TRBD1 (6 bases). V dropped 2 bases and J dropped 3 bases, with 16 bases sitting between them. This CDR3 comprises 16 residues. Germline-derived CDR1 and CDR2 are MNHNS and SASEGT. The CDR3 DNA is TGTGCCAGCAGTGAAAGAGATGGACAGTCTCACACTGAAGCTTTCTTT. This gives the protein CASSERDGQSHTEAFF.

The CDR3 coding sequence is TGTGCCAGCAGCTTAGCCAGCGCCTGGAGCTACGAGCAGTACTTC. It translates to CASSLASAWSYEQYF. V is TRBV7-6 and J is TRBJ2-7; D is unresolved. The V gene's germline CDR1 is SGHVS and CDR2 FNYEAQ. Trimming shortened V by 0 bases and J by 3 bases, and 12 bases separated the two germline ends. This CDR3 has 15 amino acids.

This clone was seen a handful of times. The rearrangement links TRBV7-9 to TRBJ1-1; D is undetermined. The V end lost 4 bases, the J end lost 1 base, and 7 bases lay between the germline ends. The CDR3 sequence is 13 residues long. Germline CDR1 reads SEHNR; CDR2 reads FQNEAQ (reference sequence). This CDR3 reads CASSSNRNTEAFF. CDR3 sequence (DNA): TGTGCCAGCAGCTCGAATAGGAACACTGAAGCTTTCTTT.

In its sample, this clone was seen once. This sequence joins TRBV7-7 and TRBJ2-5; weak D call: TRBD1 (6 bases). The DNA end is a closer match to TRBJ2-7, so the J assignment may be wrong. The CDR3 covers 14 residues. Germline V gives CDR1 SSHAT, CDR2 FNYEAQ (reference sequence). The CDR3 protein is CASSPTGSAYEQYF. The CDR3 DNA follows: TGTGCCAGCAGCCCCACAGGGTCCGCCTACGAGCAGTACTTC.

This clone appeared a few times. This chain links TRBV6-5 with TRBJ1-1; 9 bases align to TRBD1. The CDR3 sequence is 14 residues long. V shed 4 bases, J shed 4 bases, and the junction held 4 bases outside the gene matches. From germline, CDR1 is MNHEY and CDR2 SVGAGI. The CDR3 is CASSWTGVGTEAFF. The CDR3, as DNA: TGTGCCAGCAGTTGGACAGGGGTAGGCACTGAAGCTTTCTTT.

The V call is TRBV7-2, the J call TRBJ1-1, with a possible D match to TRBD1 (6 bases). Germline V lookup: CDR1 SGHTA, CDR2 FQGNSA. The CDR3 has 15 amino acids. Trimming stripped 5 bases from V and 0 bases from J, with 13 bases between. The CDR3 protein is CASSAPRTVNTEAFF. DNA of the CDR3: TGTGCCAGCAGCGCTCCAAGGACAGTGAACACTGAAGCTTTCTTT.

J is TRBJ2-1 and V is TRBV9, with 8 nucleotides matching TRBD2. The germline V gene has CDR1 SGDLS and CDR2 YYNGEE. V lost 0 bases to trimming and J lost 6 bases; unmatched junction nucleotides: 2. The CDR3 has 14 residues. CDR3 loop: CASSVAGGPNEQFF. The CDR3 region has the DNA TGTGCCAGCAGCGTAGCGGGGGGGCCCAATGAGCAGTTCTTC.

Only one count was recorded for this clone. The chain carries TRBV27 and TRBJ2-7; 8 bases are a match to TRBD2. Germline loops: CDR1 MNHEY, CDR2 SMNVEV (reference sequence). The CDR3 runs 15 residues. V trimming: 2 bases; J trimming: 4 bases; junction bases outside the gene matches: 7. The CDR3 bases are TGTGCCAGCAGTTTAGACAGCGGGAGTGGGTACGAGCAGTACTTC. It encodes CASSLDSGSGYEQYF.

The chain recombines TRBV27 with TRBJ2-7; TRBD2 aligns across 7 bases. V shed 6 bases, J shed 0 bases, and the junction held 5 bases outside the gene matches. Germline values: CDR1 MNHEY, CDR2 SMNVEV (reference sequence). The CDR3 consists of 14 residues. CDR3 region: CASRHRDYSYEQYF. CDR3 DNA sequence: TGTGCCAGCAGACACCGGGACTACTCCTACGAGCAGTACTTC.

Worth noting for this clone: At one end, the junction sequence differs from germline, possibly due to a read error. The J gene is TRBJ1-1, the V gene TRBV7-9, with D hard to call. The CDR3 has 11 residues. CDR1 is SEHNR and CDR2 is FQNEAQ in the germline V gene (reference sequence). CDR3 protein: CPSHSVTEAFF. The CDR3 DNA is TGTCCCAGCCACTCTGTTACTGAAGCTTTCTTT. Drawing the rest from reference TRBV7-9 and TRBJ1-1, the complete variable domain is DTGVSQNPRHKITKRGQNVTFRCDPISEHNRLYWYRQTLGQGPEFLTYFQNEAQLEKSRLLSDRFSAERPKGSFSTLEIQRTEQGDSAMYLCPSHSVTEAFFGQGTRLTVV.

The chain couples TRBV7-3 to TRBJ1-5, with 9 bases that match TRBD1. Germline values: CDR1 SGHTA, CDR2 FQGTGA. V lost 5 bases to trimming and J lost 5 bases; unmatched junction nucleotides: 7. There are 15 residues in the CDR3. The chain's CDR3 is CASSRDRDIHQPQHF. The CDR3 DNA sequence: TGTGCCAGCAGCCGGGACAGGGATATCCATCAGCCCCAGCATTTT.